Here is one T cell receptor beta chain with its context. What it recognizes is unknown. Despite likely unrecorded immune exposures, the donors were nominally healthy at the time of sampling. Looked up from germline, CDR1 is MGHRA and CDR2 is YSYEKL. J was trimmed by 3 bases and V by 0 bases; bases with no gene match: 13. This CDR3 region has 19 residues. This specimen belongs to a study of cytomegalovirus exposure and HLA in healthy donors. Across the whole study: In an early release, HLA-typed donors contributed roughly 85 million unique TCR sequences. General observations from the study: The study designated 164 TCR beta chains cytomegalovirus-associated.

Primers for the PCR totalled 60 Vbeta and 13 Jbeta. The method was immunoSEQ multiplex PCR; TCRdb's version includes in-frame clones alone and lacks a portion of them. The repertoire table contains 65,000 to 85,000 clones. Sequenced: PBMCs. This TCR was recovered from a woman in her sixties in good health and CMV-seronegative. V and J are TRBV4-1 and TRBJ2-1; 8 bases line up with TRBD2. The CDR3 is CASSQDPRGRPSVYNEQFF. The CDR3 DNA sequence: TGCGCCAGCAGCCAAGATCCCCGCGGGAGGCCCTCAGTCTACAATGAGCAGTTCTTC.